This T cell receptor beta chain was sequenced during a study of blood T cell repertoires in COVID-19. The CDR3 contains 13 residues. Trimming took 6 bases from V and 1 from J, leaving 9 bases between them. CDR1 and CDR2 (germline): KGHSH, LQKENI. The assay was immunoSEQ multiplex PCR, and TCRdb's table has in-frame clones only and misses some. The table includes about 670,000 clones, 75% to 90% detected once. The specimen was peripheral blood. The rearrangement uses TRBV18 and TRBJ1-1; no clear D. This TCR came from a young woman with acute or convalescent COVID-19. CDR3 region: CASSLSRNTEAFF. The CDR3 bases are TGTGCCAGCTCCCTATCAAGGAACACTGAAGCTTTCTTT.